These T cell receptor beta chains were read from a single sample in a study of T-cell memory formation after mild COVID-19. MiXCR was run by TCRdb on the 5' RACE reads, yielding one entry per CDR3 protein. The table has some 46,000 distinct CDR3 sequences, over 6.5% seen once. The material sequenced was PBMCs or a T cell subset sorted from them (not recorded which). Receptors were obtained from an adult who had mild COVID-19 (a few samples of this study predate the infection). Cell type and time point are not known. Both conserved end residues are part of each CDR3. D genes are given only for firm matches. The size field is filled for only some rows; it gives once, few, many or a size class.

DNA: TGTGCCAGTAGTCCGGCGGGCTCCTACAATGAGCAGTTCTTC
CDR3: CASSPAGSYNEQFF
J: TRBJ2-1
D: .
V: TRBV19
size: .

DNA: TGTGCCAGCAAGCGGACTAGCAACTACGAGCAGTACTTC
CDR3: CASKRTSNYEQYF
J: TRBJ2-7
D: TRBD2
V: TRBV12-3/TRBV12-4
size: many

DNA: TGTGCCACCAGTGATTTGTCAGGGAGAACCTACAATGAGCAGTTCTTC
CDR3: CATSDLSGRTYNEQFF
J: TRBJ2-1
D: .
V: TRBV24-1
size: many

DNA: TGTGCCAGCAGCCGCCTAGGGACTAGCCTGGGCACCGGGGAGCTGTTTTTT
CDR3: CASSRLGTSLGTGELFF
J: TRBJ2-2
D: TRBD2
V: TRBV12-3/TRBV12-4
size: many

DNA: TGTGCCAGCAGCGCCACAGCGACAGGTTATAGCAATCAGCCCCAGCATTTT
CDR3: CASSATATGYSNQPQHF
J: TRBJ1-5
D: .
V: TRBV5-5
size: many

DNA: TGTGCCGGGCGGGCCTCCTACGAGCAGTACTTC
CDR3: CAGRASYEQYF
J: TRBJ2-7
D: .
V: TRBV30
size: .

DNA: TGCAGTGCTAGGTTCAGGGGCTACGGCTACACCTTC
CDR3: CSARFRGYGYTF
J: TRBJ1-2
D: .
V: TRBV20-1
size: .

DNA: TGTGCCAGCAGCCAAGGAGTAAACACCGGGGAGCTGTTTTTT
CDR3: CASSQGVNTGELFF
J: TRBJ2-2
D: .
V: TRBV3-1
size: many

DNA: TGTGCCACCAGCCTTGACAGGGCGGGGAACTATGGCTACACCTTC
CDR3: CATSLDRAGNYGYTF
J: TRBJ1-2
D: TRBD1
V: TRBV15
size: .

DNA: TGTGCCAGCAGCCTCGGGGCGTACAATGAGCAGTTCTTC
CDR3: CASSLGAYNEQFF
J: TRBJ2-1
D: .
V: TRBV7-9
size: .

DNA: TGTGCCAGCTCACCCTCTGGCCGGAAAGAGACCCAGTACTTC
CDR3: CASSPSGRKETQYF
J: TRBJ2-5
D: .
V: TRBV18
size: .

DNA: TGTGCCAGCAGCCAAGCCCTCCGGACTAGCGGGGGTAACTACGAGCAGTACTTC
CDR3: CASSQALRTSGGNYEQYF
J: TRBJ2-7
D: TRBD2
V: TRBV4-2
size: many

DNA: TGTGCCAGCAGCGTAGCGGGGGGGCAAGAGACCCAGTACTTC
CDR3: CASSVAGGQETQYF
J: TRBJ2-5
D: TRBD2
V: TRBV12-3/TRBV12-4
size: medium-sized

DNA: TGTGCCAGCAGCTCCTCGTCGACAGCGGGTACGCAGTATTTT
CDR3: CASSSSSTAGTQYF
J: TRBJ2-3
D: .
V: TRBV7-8
size: many

DNA: TGCGCCAGCAGCCAGCACACTAGCGGGGGTACAGATACGCAGTATTTT
CDR3: CASSQHTSGGTDTQYF
J: TRBJ2-3
D: TRBD2
V: TRBV5-1
size: many

DNA: TGTGCCAGCAGCTTAGGGGACCCAAGGACCTATGGCTACACCTTC
CDR3: CASSLGDPRTYGYTF
J: TRBJ1-2
D: .
V: TRBV7-9
size: once

DNA: TGTGCCAGCAGCGTAGACGAGAGGAACTATAATGAGCAGTTCTTC
CDR3: CASSVDERNYNEQFF
J: TRBJ2-1
D: .
V: TRBV9
size: many

DNA: TGTGCCAGCAGTTCCGCTTCGGGAAAACTGTTTTTT
CDR3: CASSSASGKLFF
J: TRBJ1-4
D: .
V: TRBV27
size: few

DNA: TGTGCCAGCAGTGAGGGGCGGTTCACAGATACGCAGTATTTT
CDR3: CASSEGRFTDTQYF
J: TRBJ2-3
D: .
V: TRBV2
size: .

DNA: TGTGCCACCGGCTATAGGACAGGGTCCTCAGATACGCAGTATTTT
CDR3: CATGYRTGSSDTQYF
J: TRBJ2-3
D: TRBD1
V: TRBV24-1
size: .

DNA: TGTGCCAGCAGCCAGACAGGGGGATTACAAGAGACCCAGTACTTC
CDR3: CASSQTGGLQETQYF
J: TRBJ2-5
D: TRBD1
V: TRBV7-2
size: few

DNA: TGTGCCAGCAGTTGGGCGACTAGTGAGACCCAGTACTTC
CDR3: CASSWATSETQYF
J: TRBJ2-5
D: .
V: TRBV12-3/TRBV12-4
size: many